The 2 T cell receptor beta chains given below trace back to one sample, sequenced in a study of identical twins (dated by TCRdb to 2016 to 2017). The protocol used for the library was 5' RACE. The sequencer listed for this sample is Illumina HiSeq 2000. TCRdb trimmed the raw reads at Q25, called clones with MiXCR and kept productive beta chains. Under each unique CDR3 protein, matching rows form one entry showing the most common genes and DNA. For this sample there are some 440,000 distinct CDR3 sequences; approximately 25% appear just once. Over 2.5% of the sample belongs to the ten largest clones. The same data also went into a second study, on T cells expressing NK-cell markers.

What was sequenced was CD4+ T cells sorted from blood. These receptors all stem from a woman aged 18-29 years in good health.

V usage is TRBV18 and J usage is TRBJ2-1; the D gene is possibly TRBD1 (5 bases). V was shortened by 0 bases and J by 15 bases, with 15 bases between the two germline ends. The CDR3 has 13 residues. CDR1 KGHSH and CDR2 LQKENI come from the germline V gene. This CDR3 reads CASSPPAGFVRFF. The CDR3 coding sequence is TGTGCCAGCTCACCACCGGCAGGGTTCGTCCGGTTCTTC.

The chain uses TRBV7-2 and TRBJ2-5; D uncertain. The germline V and J ends were trimmed by 8 bases and 13 bases, with 23 bases remaining between them. Germline values: CDR1 SGHTA, CDR2 FQGNSA. This CDR3 region has 13 residues. The CDR3 sequence is CASRRSASAEPYF. CDR3 DNA: TGTGCCAGCCGACGAAGTGCCTCCGCGGAGCCGTACTTC.